This TCR beta chain emerged from a study of blood T cell repertoires in COVID-19. Study overall: Sites in the United States, Italy and Spain provided acute and convalescent COVID-19 samples. Nucleic acid was either cDNA or gDNA, and it came from T cells, B-cell-depleted T cells, or PBMCs.

In terms of age and location, participants ranged from roughly 18 to 89 years and lived in 24 US areas. As originally analysed: Amplification from reference gene primers served as the basis for estimated nucleated cell counts. The method was immunoSEQ multiplex PCR; TCRdb's version includes in-frame clones alone and lacks a portion of them. V and J calls and clone size come straight from that table; D and trimming were deduced from the DNA. The sample carries about 280,000 clones, around nine tenths recorded once. This CDR3 is built from 18 residues. V gave up 4 bases and J gave up 2 bases, with 20 bases separating them.

This chain connects TRBV23-1 to TRBJ1-4; D perhaps matches TRBD1 (5 bases). TRBV23-1 is an ORF, and what it does is uncertain. Specimen: PBMCs or T cells enriched from blood (not recorded which). This receptor was taken from a woman in her forties who had recovered from COVID-19. The CDR3 nucleotides read TGCGCCAGCAGTCCCCAAACGGGGGAGTCGACGACTAATGAAAAACTGTTTTTT. Translating gives CASSPQTGESTTNEKLFF.